This is a list of T cell receptor beta chains from one sample in a study of cytomegalovirus exposure and HLA in healthy donors. Only in-frame clones appear in the TCRdb table, and some are missing; sequencing was by immunoSEQ multiplex PCR. Among about 170,000 clones listed, around 76% were seen once. The sequencing sample was made of PBMCs. All receptors come from a female donor in good health and CMV-seronegative. CDR3s include the opening cysteine and the closing phenylalanine or tryptophan. Fields, in order: D gene, clone size, V gene, J gene, CDR3 DNA, CDR3 protein. A D gene is named only where the DNA matches it firmly. The size field is filled for only some rows; it gives once, few, many or a size class.

d_gene: TRBD2
abundance: NA
v_gene: TRBV9
j_gene: TRBJ2-2
CDR3nt: TGTGCCAGCAGTGCCCTCGGGGGGACTAACACCGGGGAGCTGTTTTTT
CDR3aa: CASSALGGTNTGELFF

d_gene: NA
abundance: NA
v_gene: TRBV9
j_gene: TRBJ2-3
CDR3nt: TGTGCCAGCAGCCCCCAGGGGGATACGCAGTATTTT
CDR3aa: CASSPQGDTQYF

d_gene: TRBD1
abundance: NA
v_gene: TRBV9
j_gene: TRBJ2-5
CDR3nt: TGTGCCAGCAGCGCTGGTGACAGGGGCGGAGAGACCCAGTACTTC
CDR3aa: CASSAGDRGGETQYF

d_gene: NA
abundance: once
v_gene: TRBV27
j_gene: TRBJ2-3
CDR3nt: TGTGCCAGCAGTTCTGTACGGGAGATAACAGATACGCAGTATTTT
CDR3aa: CASSSVREITDTQYF

d_gene: NA
abundance: NA
v_gene: TRBV2
j_gene: TRBJ2-3
CDR3nt: TGTGCCAGCCTGAGGGAACTAGAGAGCACAGATACGCAGTATTTT
CDR3aa: CASLRELESTDTQYF

d_gene: NA
abundance: few
v_gene: TRBV30
j_gene: TRBJ1-4
CDR3nt: TGTGCCTGGAGTGTCCTGGGCAGAGAAAAACTGTTTTTT
CDR3aa: CAWSVLGREKLFF

d_gene: NA
abundance: NA
v_gene: TRBV18
j_gene: TRBJ1-1
CDR3nt: TGTGCCAGCTCAGAGGGGGGGAGGACTGAAGCTTTCTTT
CDR3aa: CASSEGGRTEAFF

d_gene: TRBD1
abundance: NA
v_gene: TRBV5-1
j_gene: TRBJ1-1
CDR3nt: TGCGCCAGCAGCTTGGGGGACAGGGGGGAGTACACTGAAGCTTTCTTT
CDR3aa: CASSLGDRGEYTEAFF

d_gene: NA
abundance: few
v_gene: TRBV2
j_gene: TRBJ2-5
CDR3nt: TGTGCCAGCAGGGCTCCTTGGGCAGGGGAAGAGACCCAGTACTTC
CDR3aa: CASRAPWAGEETQYF

d_gene: TRBD1
abundance: NA
v_gene: TRBV5-1
j_gene: TRBJ1-2
CDR3nt: TGCGCCAGCAGCCTACAGGGGGGCGCCGATGGCTACACCTTC
CDR3aa: CASSLQGGADGYTF

d_gene: NA
abundance: NA
v_gene: TRBV18
j_gene: TRBJ1-5
CDR3nt: TGTGCCAGCTCACCACCGTTTGCGCAGGGAACCAATCAGCCCCAGCATTTT
CDR3aa: CASSPPFAQGTNQPQHF

d_gene: TRBD1
abundance: NA
v_gene: TRBV6-5
j_gene: TRBJ1-1
CDR3nt: TGTGCCAGCAGTCGCGGACAGGGGGGCACTGAAGCTTTCTTT
CDR3aa: CASSRGQGGTEAFF

d_gene: TRBD1
abundance: NA
v_gene: TRBV19
j_gene: TRBJ1-1
CDR3nt: TGTGCCAGTGGGACAGTGGGTTCGGGGGCTTTCTTT
CDR3aa: CASGTVGSGAFF

d_gene: NA
abundance: NA
v_gene: TRBV10-3
j_gene: TRBJ2-1
CDR3nt: TGTGCCATCAGTGAGCGGGGCTACAATGAGCAGTTCTTC
CDR3aa: CAISERGYNEQFF

d_gene: TRBD1
abundance: NA
v_gene: TRBV5-5
j_gene: TRBJ2-5
CDR3nt: TGTGCCAGCAGCTTGGGGGACAGGTACGAGACCCAGTACTTC
CDR3aa: CASSLGDRYETQYF

d_gene: TRBD1
abundance: NA
v_gene: TRBV2
j_gene: TRBJ2-5
CDR3nt: TGTGCCAGCAGTAGAACGACAGGGAGAAGTGGCCAAGAGACCCAGTACTTC
CDR3aa: CASSRTTGRSGQETQYF

d_gene: TRBD2
abundance: NA
v_gene: TRBV27
j_gene: TRBJ2-1
CDR3nt: TGTGCCAGCACCTCTCCAGCGGGAGCGTCCAATGAGCAGTTCTTC
CDR3aa: CASTSPAGASNEQFF

d_gene: TRBD1
abundance: few
v_gene: TRBV15
j_gene: TRBJ2-4
CDR3nt: TGTGCCACCAGCAGAGAGAGAAGGACAGGGTGGAACATTCAGTACTTC
CDR3aa: CATSRERRTGWNIQYF

d_gene: NA
abundance: NA
v_gene: TRBV5-6
j_gene: TRBJ1-6
CDR3nt: TGTGCCAGCAGCCCTGGTCGGGGCTCCTATAATTCACCCCTCCACTTT
CDR3aa: CASSPGRGSYNSPLHF

d_gene: NA
abundance: few
v_gene: TRBV7-2
j_gene: TRBJ2-2
CDR3nt: TGTGCCAGCAGCTTTTCGCTAGCGAGCACCGGGGAGCTGTTTTTT
CDR3aa: CASSFSLASTGELFF

d_gene: NA
abundance: NA
v_gene: TRBV9
j_gene: TRBJ2-3
CDR3nt: TGTGCCAGCAGCGTAGGGGTAGCGGCCCGGCCCACAGATACGCAGTATTTT
CDR3aa: CASSVGVAARPTDTQYF

d_gene: TRBD1
abundance: NA
v_gene: TRBV7-2
j_gene: TRBJ1-2
CDR3nt: TGTGCCAGCAGCTTAGACAGGGGGTTGGGTGGCTACACCTTC
CDR3aa: CASSLDRGLGGYTF

d_gene: NA
abundance: NA
v_gene: TRBV5-8
j_gene: TRBJ2-5
CDR3nt: TGTGCCAGCAGCTTGGTCGGTCAGGGGTTCCGTAAGACCCAGTACTTC
CDR3aa: CASSLVGQGFRKTQYF

d_gene: TRBD1
abundance: NA
v_gene: TRBV30
j_gene: TRBJ1-2
CDR3nt: TGTGCCTGGAGGGAGGGACAGTATTATGGCTACACCTTC
CDR3aa: CAWREGQYYGYTF

d_gene: NA
abundance: NA
v_gene: TRBV6-5
j_gene: TRBJ2-7
CDR3nt: TGTGCCAGCAGTTTCCATGGGCCGACCTACGAGCAGTACTTC
CDR3aa: CASSFHGPTYEQYF

d_gene: NA
abundance: NA
v_gene: TRBV7-2
j_gene: TRBJ2-3
CDR3nt: TGTGCCAGCAGCTTAGGGGGACGGGGGACCTACACAGATACGCAGTATTTT
CDR3aa: CASSLGGRGTYTDTQYF

d_gene: TRBD2
abundance: medium-sized
v_gene: TRBV6-4
j_gene: TRBJ2-3
CDR3nt: TGTGCCAGCAGTGATTCCGGGACTACCACAGATACGCAGTATTTT
CDR3aa: CASSDSGTTTDTQYF

d_gene: TRBD1
abundance: NA
v_gene: TRBV18
j_gene: TRBJ2-7
CDR3nt: TGTGCCAGCTCACGAGGGACAGGGACCTACGAGCAGTACTTC
CDR3aa: CASSRGTGTYEQYF